The sequence of this TCR beta chain was determined in a study of blood T cells in healthy people across ages. Germline assignment: CDR1 SGDLS and CDR2 YYNGEE. The CDR3 extends over 15 amino acids. Then a second PCR, running about 6 to 12 cycles, was carried out with a sample-barcoded 5' primer and a J-beta primer mix. TCRdb reprocessed the 5' RACE reads with MiXCR, giving one entry per CDR3 protein. The table has 1.5 million to 2 million distinct CDR3 sequences, over 25% seen once; the top ten hold roughly 8.2%. The V and J genes are TRBV9 and TRBJ2-7; D possibly corresponds to TRBD1 (5 bases). With the DNA end fitting TRBJ2-5 better, the J assignment may be wrong. Sequencing was done on a sample of blood. The sequence was collected from a woman aged 25-40 years in good health. The CDR3 DNA reads TGTGCCAGCAGCCTACGATCAGGGTTGCGGGAGACCCAGTACTTC. This translates into CASSLRSGLRETQYF.